The 4 T cell receptor beta chains below come from one sample, sequenced in a study of blood T cell repertoires in COVID-19. Clones were read by immunoSEQ multiplex PCR, and TCRdb kept only the in-frame ones, dropping some. The data hold 250,000 to 350,000 clones, with 90% observed a single time. Input material: PBMCs or T cells enriched from blood (not recorded which). The receptor source for this set is a woman younger than 35 with acute COVID-19.

The chain carries TRBV5-1 and TRBJ2-7, with a possible D match to TRBD2 (5 bases). Germline CDR1 reads SGHRS; CDR2 reads YFSETQ. The V and J ends lost 5 bases and 0 bases respectively, with 12 bases between them. CDR3 size: 14 residues. CDR3 coding DNA: TGCGCCAGCAGAGGCGGGCCTAGCTCCTACGAGCAGTACTTC. Translation: CASRGGPSSYEQYF.

This chain connects TRBV28 to TRBJ2-7; the match to TRBD2 covers 14 bases. Looked up from germline, CDR1 is MDHEN and CDR2 is SYDVKM. There are 15 residues in the CDR3. After removal of 5 bases from V and 5 bases from J, the junction contained 5 bases not matched to a gene. The CDR3 DNA is TGTGCCAGCAGTCCGGGGACTAGCGGGAGCCACGAGCAGTACTTC. Its protein is CASSPGTSGSHEQYF.

The V and J genes are TRBV20-1 and TRBJ1-5; possible D gene TRBD1, 6 bases. In germline, CDR1 is DFQATT, CDR2 SNEGSKA (reference sequence). The CDR3 covers 12 residues. The ends were cut back, 6 bases at V and 6 bases at J, with 12 bases in the middle. As DNA, the CDR3 is TGCAGTGCGAGTCAGGGGAGTCAGCCCCAGCATTTT. Its protein is CSASQGSQPQHF.

The chain employs TRBV4-2 and TRBJ2-1; tentative D call: TRBD2 (5 bases). Between the trimmed V and J ends, which lost 0 bases and 9 bases, there was a span of 18 bases. The germline V gene encodes CDR1 LGHNA and CDR2 YNFKEQ. This CDR3 contains 16 residues. CDR3 DNA: TGTGCCAGCAGCCAAGATGCCAGCGGAGAGGTAGGTGAGCAGTTCTTC. Protein sequence: CASSQDASGEVGEQFF.